This TCR beta chain was retrieved from a study of blood T cell repertoires in COVID-19. Study-level information: Collection of acute and convalescent COVID-19 samples took place in the United States, Italy and Spain. PBMCs, B-cell-depleted T cells, or T cells provided the cDNA or gDNA that made up the material.

Everyone who took part was roughly 18 to 89 years old, and they came from roughly 25 US areas. TCRdb's table, derived via immunoSEQ multiplex PCR, lists solely in-frame clones and lacks some. The sample lists fewer than 200,000 clones, about 78% occurring once. The receptor's source is a woman between 50 and 59 years old who had recovered from COVID-19. The sequenced sample consisted of PBMCs or T cells enriched from blood (not recorded which).

The CDR3 DNA is TGCGCCAGCAGCTCAGGGCACGAGGATAATTCACCCCTCCACTTT. It translates to CASSSGHEDNSPLHF. The J gene is TRBJ1-6, the V gene TRBV5-1, with a weak D call TRBD1 (5 bases). V was trimmed by 3 bases and J by 5 bases, leaving 12 bases between them. Germline CDR1 SGHRS, CDR2 YFSETQ. The CDR3 spans 15 residues.